A single sample gave rise to the 22 T cell receptor beta chains below, sequenced in a study of T cells after posttransplantation cyclophosphamide. This table comes from immunoSEQ multiplex PCR, and its TCRdb copy is limited to in-frame clones, with some not included. The repertoire has roughly 20,000 clones, under 80% of them found once; the top ten carry roughly a quarter. Busulfan-fludarabine conditioning, marrow transplant, and cyclophosphamide on days +3 and +4 were administered. This material consisted of PBMCs, taken after an allogeneic stem cell transplant with post-transplant cyclophosphamide. The source is a male patient aged 30 to 39 who received an allogeneic stem cell transplant from a related donor, was CMV-positive, and had acute GVHD only. The graft donor may have given rise to some T cells.

The chain has TRBV7-8 and TRBJ2-2; D is undetermined. With 4 bases removed from V and 8 bases from J, the gap between germline ends came to 11 bases. The CDR3 sequence is 13 residues long. Germline lookup yields CDR1 SGHVS and CDR2 FQNEAQ. The CDR3 DNA follows: TGTGCCAGCAGCTCCGGTTCGCGAGGGGAGCTGTTTTTT. Amino acids: CASSSGSRGELFF.

The V call is TRBV7-9, the J call TRBJ2-3, with TRBD2 matching over 16 bases. CDR1 SEHNR and CDR2 FQNEAQ come from the germline V gene (reference sequence). The CDR3 contains 19 residues. Germline trimming cut 4 bases from V and 4 bases from J; bases unmatched to any gene: 11. The CDR3 protein is CASSSGTSGGAVSPDTQYF. As DNA, the CDR3 is TGTGCCAGCAGCTCCGGGACTAGCGGGGGGGCCGTTTCCCCAGATACGCAGTATTTT.

The genes are TRBV11-2 and TRBJ1-3; D may be TRBD1 (5 bases). Trimming removed 3 bases at V and 0 bases at J, with 9 bases between. In germline, CDR1 is SGHAT, CDR2 FQNNGV. This CDR3 has 15 residues. The chain's CDR3 is CASSFPGNSGNTIYF. DNA of the CDR3: TGTGCCAGCAGCTTCCCAGGGAACTCTGGAAACACCATATATTTT.

The chain recombines TRBV4-1 with TRBJ2-7, with 7 bases that match TRBD2. V was pared by 3 bases and J by 6 bases, with 8 bases of the junction left unmatched. The CDR3 sequence is 14 residues long. Germline-derived CDR1 and CDR2 are MGHRA and YSYEKL. Here the CDR3 reads CASSQLDGTTEQYF. As DNA, the CDR3 is TGCGCCAGCAGCCAGTTGGACGGGACTACCGAGCAGTACTTC.

The chain employs TRBV4-1 and TRBJ1-2, with 7 bases identical to TRBD1. V lost 2 bases and J lost 2; bases outside the gene matches: 8. CDR1 and CDR2 (germline): MGHRA, YSYEKL. The CDR3 totals 16 residues. CDR3 nucleotide sequence: TGCGCCAGCAGCCAATTTGGGACAGCAAAAAACTATGGCTACACCTTC. It encodes CASSQFGTAKNYGYTF.

The chain has TRBV5-6 and TRBJ2-1; a possible D gene is TRBD2 (6 bases). CDR1 SGHDT and CDR2 YYEEEE come from the germline V gene. V shed 4 bases and J shed 6 bases, with 11 bases lying between them. The CDR3 consists of 13 residues. In DNA, the CDR3 is TGTGCCAGCAGCCCTCCGGGGGTCAATGAGCAGTTCTTC. This translates into CASSPPGVNEQFF.

CDR3 nucleotides: TGTGCCAGCACCTCCGGGACTTACGAGCAGTACTTC. It codes for CASTSGTYEQYF. The chain joins TRBV6-6 to TRBJ2-7, with a tentative D call TRBD2 (6 bases). CDR3 length: 12 amino acids. CDR1 and CDR2 (germline): MNHNY, SVGAGI (reference sequence). V gave up 7 bases and J gave up 4 bases, with 11 bases separating them.

This clone has only a few counts. This chain links TRBV4-2 with TRBJ2-7; D is unresolved. The CDR3 sequence is 15 residues long. The germline CDR1 and CDR2 sequences are LGHNA and YNFKEQ. Trimming removed 0 bases from V and 2 bases from J, with 11 bases in between. The CDR3 loop is CASSQDEQSTYEQYF. CDR3 DNA sequence: TGTGCCAGCAGCCAAGATGAACAGAGCACCTACGAGCAGTACTTC.

The gene calls are TRBV7-2 and TRBJ2-5, with 9 bases aligning to TRBD2. V lost 0 bases, J lost 2 bases, and 1 base stayed unmatched. CDR3 length: 15 amino acids. CDR1 and CDR2 (germline): SGHTA, FQGNSA. CDR3 DNA: TGTGCCAGCAGCTTAGCGCGGGGGGGGCAAGAGACCCAGTACTTC. It yields the protein CASSLARGGQETQYF.

A word on this clone: Given a much more abundant clone one base away, this may be a read error. The sample has other DNA sequences that encode this CDR3 too. The V and J genes are TRBV7-2 and TRBJ2-7; no clear D gene. The CDR3 loop spans 12 amino acids. The germline V gene has CDR1 SGHTA and CDR2 FQGNSA. V lost 2 bases and J 2 bases, leaving 4 bases between the germline ends. The DNA of the CDR3 is TGTGCCAGCAGCTTATCCGCCTACGAGCAGTACTTC. It yields the protein CASSLSAYEQYF.

The chain combines TRBV7-9 with TRBJ2-7; possible D gene TRBD2, 5 bases. Trimming stripped 5 bases from V and 2 bases from J, with 19 bases between. Germline CDR1 and CDR2: SEHNR and FQNEAQ (reference sequence). This CDR3 contains 16 residues. In nucleotides, the CDR3 is TGTGCCAGCAGCCAGGAGGCCTCACCCGCCCCCTACGAGCAGTACTTC. Translation gives CASSQEASPAPYEQYF.

This clone was observed a single time. CDR3: CASSQVPQGRPDTQYF. CDR3 nucleotide sequence: TGCGCCAGCAGCCAAGTCCCACAGGGAAGGCCAGATACGCAGTATTTT. The chain recombines TRBV4-3 with TRBJ2-3; perhaps TRBD1 as D (6 bases). This CDR3 is 16 amino acids long. Trimming pared 1 base from V and 4 bases from J, leaving 15 bases between. CDR1 is LGHNA and CDR2 is YSLEER in the germline V gene.

This chain links TRBV10-3 with TRBJ2-1; the match to TRBD1 covers 9 bases. Trimming at V came to 5 bases and at J to 9 bases, leaving 11 bases not matched to a gene. The CDR3 is made up of 15 amino acids. The germline V gene has CDR1 ENHRY and CDR2 SYGVKD. CDR3 residues: CAISQGPTGGTEQFF. The DNA for the CDR3 is TGTGCCATCAGTCAGGGCCCGACAGGGGGGACTGAGCAGTTCTTC.

This sequence joins TRBV19 and TRBJ1-2; D perhaps matches TRBD1 (6 bases). Germline loops: CDR1 LNHDA, CDR2 SQIVND (reference sequence). The CDR3 is 13 amino acids. Trimming cost V 4 bases and J 7 bases, with 13 bases left between them. The CDR3 DNA reads TGTGCCAGTAGTACAGGACGGGACATTGGCTACACCTTC. It specifies CASSTGRDIGYTF.

The rearrangement joins TRBV28 to TRBJ1-2, with 10 bases matching TRBD1. The V gene's germline CDR1 is MDHEN and CDR2 SYDVKM. V shed 4 bases, J shed 0 bases, and the junction held 8 bases outside the gene matches. CDR3 length: 17 residues. This CDR3 reads CASSSGTGALTNYGYTF. CDR3 sequence (DNA): TGTGCCAGCAGTTCCGGGACAGGGGCCTTAACTAACTATGGCTACACCTTC.

This sequence joins TRBV5-1 and TRBJ2-5; 12 bases align to TRBD2. CDR1 is SGHRS, CDR2 YFSETQ, per germline. The CDR3 runs to 16 residues. V lost 4 bases and J lost 3; bases outside the gene matches: 7. The CDR3 sequence: CASSLGLAGTEETQYF. DNA of the CDR3: TGCGCCAGCAGCCTCGGACTAGCGGGGACCGAAGAGACCCAGTACTTC. The whole variable domain, filled in from reference TRBV5-1 and TRBJ2-5, reads KAGVTQTPRYLIKTRGQQVTLSCSPISGHRSVSWYQQTPGQGLQFLFEYFSETQRNKGNFPGRFSGRQFSNSRSEMNVSTLELGDSALYLCASSLGLAGTEETQYFGPGTRLLVL.

The chain uses TRBV28 and TRBJ1-6, with 8 bases matching TRBD1. This CDR3 has 14 amino acids. Trimming took 5 bases from V and 12 from J; bases not matched to a gene: 9. CDR1 and CDR2 (germline): MDHEN, SYDVKM. CDR3 loop: CASSRPGTGLPLHF. The CDR3 DNA reads TGTGCCAGCAGTAGGCCCGGGACAGGTCTACCCCTCCACTTT.

As DNA, the CDR3 is TGTGCCAGTAGTATGAAGGCACTAACTAGCAATCAGCCCCAGCATTTT. It encodes CASSMKALTSNQPQHF. The V gene is TRBV19, the J gene TRBJ1-5; D call uncertain. The V end was cut by 3 bases, the J end by 0 bases, with 12 bases between. Germline loops: CDR1 LNHDA, CDR2 SQIVND (reference sequence). The length of the CDR3 is 16 residues.

V is TRBV11-3 and J is TRBJ2-1; 7 nucleotides agree with TRBD2. Trimming took 5 bases from V and 4 from J; bases not matched to a gene: 5. The V gene's germline CDR1 is SGHNT and CDR2 YENEEA. This CDR3 comprises 14 residues. The CDR3 DNA sequence: TGTGCCAGCAGCCCGGGGGGTTCGTACAATGAGCAGTTCTTC. This encodes CASSPGGSYNEQFF. The whole variable domain, remainder taken from reference TRBV11-3 and TRBJ2-1, is EAGVVQSPRYKIIEKKQPVAFWCNPISGHNTLYWYLQNLGQGPELLIRYENEEAVDDSQLPKDRFSAERLKGVDSTLKIQPAELGDSAVYLCASSPGGSYNEQFFGPGTRLTVL.

J is TRBJ2-3 and V is TRBV28; TRBD2 might be the D (5 bases). The CDR3 has 16 amino acids. Germline loops: CDR1 MDHEN, CDR2 SYDVKM. V was pared by 4 bases and J by 4 bases, with 18 bases between. The CDR3 here is CASSSRLDLHPDTQYF. CDR3 DNA sequence: TGTGCCAGCAGTTCCCGGTTGGACTTGCACCCAGATACGCAGTATTTT.

The chain uses TRBV23-1 and TRBJ2-7, with 7 bases matching TRBD2. TRBV23-1 is an ORF, with its function uncertain. This CDR3 has 15 residues. Losses at the gene ends were 2 bases for V and 3 bases for J; bases not matched to a gene: 7. The CDR3 loop is CASSQTASGHYEQYF. DNA for the CDR3: TGCGCCAGCAGTCAAACGGCTAGCGGACACTACGAGCAGTACTTC.

The genes are TRBV10-1 and TRBJ2-1; D unresolved. CDR3 length: 12 amino acids. Germline assignment: CDR1 WNHNN and CDR2 SYGVQD (reference sequence). V was cut by 4 bases and J by 3 bases, with 4 bases left in between. CDR3 loop: CASSGLYNEQFF. The CDR3 DNA reads TGCGCCAGCAGTGGGCTCTACAATGAGCAGTTCTTC.